Listed here are 14 T cell receptor beta chains from one sample, sequenced in a study of identical twins (dated by TCRdb to 2015 to 2016). Library generation was performed with 5' RACE. Sequencing was performed on an Illumina HiSeq 2000. TCRdb redid the processing of the public reads, applying fastp at Q25 and MiXCR, and retained in-frame beta chains. Each entry merges the rows of one CDR3 protein and shows their most common DNA and genes. This sample has hundreds of thousands of distinct CDR3 sequences in its table, and over 15% of those were observed once. The ten top clones hold roughly 13% of the sample. These sequences were also reported in another study, on T cells expressing NK-cell markers.

Sequencing was performed on PBMCs. These receptors were collected from a woman aged 18-29 years in good health.

CDR3 amino acids: CATGLAVGLSSNQPQHF. In DNA, the CDR3 is TGTGCCACCGGTCTCGCGGTAGGGCTGAGTAGCAATCAGCCCCAGCATTTT. The chain employs TRBV10-3 and TRBJ1-5; D ambiguous. The CDR3 consists of 17 residues. Germline V lookup: CDR1 ENHRY, CDR2 SYGVKD. Between the trimmed V and J ends, which lost 10 bases and 0 bases, there was a span of 22 bases.

The chain has TRBV5-6 and TRBJ2-1, with 11 bases that match TRBD2. Germline V CDR1 and CDR2: SGHDT, YYEEEE. Germline trimming cut 3 bases from V and 10 bases from J; bases unmatched to any gene: 6. CDR3 length equals 14 residues. CDR3 sequence (DNA): TGTGCCAGCAGCTGGGGACTAGCGGATACCGAGCAGTTCTTC. It is translated as CASSWGLADTEQFF. Filled out from reference TRBV5-6 and TRBJ2-1, the complete variable domain reads DAGVTQSPTHLIKTRGQQVTLRCSPKSGHDTVSWYQQALGQGPQFIFQYYEEEERQRGNFPDRFSGHQFPNYSSELNVNALLLGDSALYLCASSWGLADTEQFFGPGTRLTVL.

This clonotype was counted between two and nine times. V is TRBV6-1 and J is TRBJ2-4; 8 nucleotides agree with TRBD1. This CDR3 has 14 amino acids. Germline-derived CDR1 and CDR2 are MNHNS and SASEGT. V dropped 6 bases and J dropped 4; count of bases not matched to a gene: 5. Here the CDR3 reads CASSPGQAKNIQYF. CDR3 bases: TGTGCCAGCAGCCCGGGACAGGCGAAAAACATTCAGTACTTC.

There are many counts of this clonotype. V usage is TRBV12-3 or TRBV12-4 and J usage is TRBJ2-4, with D perhaps given as TRBD1 or TRBD2 (5 bases each). V lost 6 bases and J 0 bases, leaving 12 bases between the germline ends. The CDR3 is made up of 15 amino acids. CDR3 nucleotide sequence: TGTGCCAGCAGCGGGACCGCCGCAGCCAAAAACATTCAGTACTTC. Translated: CASSGTAAAKNIQYF.

The chain is built from TRBV12-5 and TRBJ2-7; possibly TRBD2 for D (6 bases). Germline V gene sequence: CDR1 LGHNT, CDR2 FRNRAP. Deletions cut 0 bases from V and 1 base from J, with 16 bases between. The CDR3 runs 17 residues. This CDR3 is CASGLVLDRGSSYEQYF. The DNA for the CDR3 is TGTGCTAGTGGTTTGGTTTTGGATCGGGGGAGTTCCTACGAGCAGTACTTC.

The chain joins TRBV5-1 to TRBJ2-6, with D unresolved. V lost 5 bases and J lost 0, with 12 bases in between. The length of the CDR3 is 16 residues. Germline CDR1 SGHRS, CDR2 YFSETQ. CDR3: CASRAYVVSGANVLTF. The CDR3 DNA is TGCGCCAGCAGGGCTTACGTGGTCTCTGGGGCCAACGTCCTGACTTTC.

The table lists this clonotype with many counts. The V call is TRBV29-1, the J call TRBJ2-1; 7 bases are a match to TRBD1. Germline V gives CDR1 SQVTM, CDR2 ANQGSEA. This CDR3 contains 16 residues. Trimming took 5 bases from V and 2 from J; bases not matched to a gene: 12. CDR3 sequence: CSVKGAGTDPYNEQFF. In nucleotides, the CDR3 is TGCAGCGTTAAGGGGGCCGGGACAGATCCCTACAATGAGCAGTTCTTC.

The genes are TRBV29-1 and TRBJ2-7; TRBD2 aligns across 11 bases. The germline gives CDR1 SQVTM, CDR2 ANQGSEA. This CDR3 spans 16 amino acids. With V trimmed by 1 base and J by 0 bases, 5 bases remained unmatched. CDR3: CSVEAGGTSGSYEQYF. CDR3 DNA: TGCAGCGTTGAAGCTGGCGGGACTAGCGGCTCCTACGAGCAGTACTTC.

This clonotype turned up a few times. V and J are TRBV18 and TRBJ2-7, with D perhaps TRBD2 (5 bases). CDR3 size: 15 residues. V gave up 3 bases and J gave up 0 bases, with 12 bases separating them. Germline CDR1 KGHSH, CDR2 LQKENI. In DNA, the CDR3 is TGTGCCAGCTCACCCCAGCGGAGGAGCTCCTACGAGCAGTACTTC. Its protein product is CASSPQRRSSYEQYF.

This rearrangement joins TRBV27 to TRBJ2-3; possibly TRBD1 for D (6 bases). V shed 4 bases and J shed 6 bases, with 11 bases lying between them. CDR3 length: 13 residues. From germline, CDR1 is MNHEY and CDR2 SMNVEV (reference sequence). This CDR3 is CASSYQQGDTQYF. CDR3 in DNA: TGTGCCAGCAGTTATCAACAGGGCGATACGCAGTATTTT.

The chain recombines TRBV7-2 with TRBJ2-7; 12 bases map to TRBD2. Germline CDR1 SGHTA, CDR2 FQGNSA. The CDR3 consists of 16 residues. Unmatched junction bases numbered 7, after V lost 2 bases and J lost 5 bases. The CDR3 coding sequence is TGTGCCAGCAGCTTAAAGCTAGCGGGGGGGCCACACGAGCAGTACTTC. It translates to CASSLKLAGGPHEQYF.

This chain links TRBV9 with TRBJ2-5; D gene unclear. CDR1 is SGDLS, CDR2 YYNGEE, per germline. V gave up 0 bases and J gave up 5 bases, with 8 bases separating them. This CDR3 is 13 amino acids long. As DNA, the CDR3 is TGTGCCAGCAGCGTAGCAGGATCCGAGACCCAGTACTTC. Residues: CASSVAGSETQYF.

This clonotype was counted a few times. The DNA for the CDR3 is TGTGCCACCAGTGATTCGGGTCGGCGGGGGGAGCTGTTTTTT. Residues: CATSDSGRRGELFF. The rearrangement links TRBV24-1 to TRBJ2-2; D is undetermined. The CDR3 length is 14 residues. Germline assignment: CDR1 KGHDR and CDR2 SFDVKD. V was shortened by 2 bases and J by 8 bases, with 11 bases between the two germline ends.

This sequence joins TRBV7-2 and TRBJ2-1, with no clear D. The V and J ends lost 5 bases and 4 bases respectively, with 12 bases between them. Per the germline V gene, CDR1 is SGHTA and CDR2 is FQGNSA. This CDR3 contains 14 residues. DNA of the CDR3: TGTGCCAGCAGCGTCGCCCTAGAGTACAATGAGCAGTTCTTC. As protein: CASSVALEYNEQFF. Together with reference TRBV7-2 and TRBJ2-1, the CDR3 gives the full variable domain: GAGVSQSPSNKVTEKGKDVELRCDPISGHTALYWYRQSLGQGLEFLIYFQGNSAPDKSGLPSDRFSAERTGGSVSTLTIQRTQQEDSAVYLCASSVALEYNEQFFGPGTRLTVL.